This TCR beta chain was sequenced during a study of T cell responses to AZD1222 COVID-19 vaccine. Study context: Doses given second, at about 4 or about 12 weeks, were pooled. General study points: In a largely white British group with more females than males, clonal diversity was possibly underestimated. Unmutated variant regions are reportedly the target of nearly half of TCRs that are spike-specific.

The protocol was immunoSEQ multiplex PCR, while the TCRdb copy is restricted to in-frame clones and leaves out a portion. The table has roughly 120,000 clones, roughly 89% seen once. Of note for this clone: The antigen is undetermined.

The sample here was peripheral blood, taken on day 0 of AZD1222 vaccination. This receptor was identified in an adult in good health.

The CDR3 bases are TGTGCCTGGAGTGTCGACAGGGTAAATGAAAAACTGTTTTTT. It specifies CAWSVDRVNEKLFF. The chain carries TRBV30 and TRBJ1-4; 7 nucleotides match TRBD1. The V segment lost 0 bases and the J segment 5 bases; nucleotides outside the gene matches: 3. The CDR3 has 14 amino acids. CDR1 is GTSNPN, CDR2 SVGIG, per germline (reference sequence).